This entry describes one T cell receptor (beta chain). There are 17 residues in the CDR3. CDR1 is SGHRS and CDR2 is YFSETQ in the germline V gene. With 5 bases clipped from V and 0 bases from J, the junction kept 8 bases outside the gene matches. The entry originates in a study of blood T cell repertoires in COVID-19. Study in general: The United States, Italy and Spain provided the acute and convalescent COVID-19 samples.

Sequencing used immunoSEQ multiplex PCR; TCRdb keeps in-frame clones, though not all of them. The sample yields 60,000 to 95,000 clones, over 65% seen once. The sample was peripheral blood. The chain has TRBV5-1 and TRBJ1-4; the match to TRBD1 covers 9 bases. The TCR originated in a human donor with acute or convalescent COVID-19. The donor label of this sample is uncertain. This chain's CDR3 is CASRRTGEAATNEKLFF. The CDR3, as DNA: TGCGCCAGCAGAAGGACAGGGGAAGCTGCAACTAATGAAAAACTGTTTTTT.